This entry describes one T cell receptor beta chain. The antigen is undetermined. V lost 4 bases and J lost 7, with 10 bases in between. This CDR3 spans 13 amino acids. CDR1 KGHDR and CDR2 SFDVKD come from the germline V gene. TCRdb re-called the reads with MiXCR, one entry per CDR3 protein. Counted here are around 570,000 distinct CDR3 sequences, around two fifths occurring once; the ten biggest clones make up roughly 50%. The sample comes from a study of T cell repertoires in cytomegalovirus infection. This chain connects TRBV24-1 to TRBJ1-5; D not resolved. This clonotype originated in a human donor in good health (CMV status not recorded). Some clones in this sample may be carry-over from other donors' samples. Here the sequenced sample was cultured PBMCs, taken from culture after CMV antigen stimulation. The CDR3 loop reads CATSEMIGQPQHF. In DNA form, the CDR3 reads TGTGCCACCAGTGAAATGATCGGGCAGCCCCAGCATTTT.